The next 15 T cell receptor beta chains were all read from a single sample in a study of blood T cell repertoires in COVID-19. Method: immunoSEQ multiplex PCR; TCRdb's copy keeps in-frame clones and lacks some. The table shows about 350,000 clones, with about nine tenths occurring only once. Material for sequencing was peripheral blood. These TCRs come from a man between 25 and 39 years old with COVID-19, enrolled during active disease.

This chain joins TRBV10-3 and TRBJ1-1, with 7 bases that match TRBD1. V lost 2 bases to trimming and J lost 9 bases; unmatched junction nucleotides: 9. The CDR3 runs 14 residues. Germline CDR1 ENHRY, CDR2 SYGVKD. The CDR3 sequence is CAISEGTAILKAFF. The CDR3 DNA reads as TGTGCCATCAGTGAGGGGACAGCCATACTGAAAGCTTTCTTT.

The chain couples TRBV7-2 to TRBJ2-7; tentatively, D is TRBD1 (5 bases). In germline, CDR1 is SGHTA, CDR2 FQGNSA. The CDR3 contains 15 residues. Trimming took 3 bases from V and 4 from J, leaving 16 bases between them. This chain's CDR3 is CASSLSRVSFYEQYF. CDR3 in DNA: TGTGCCAGCAGCTTGAGCAGGGTGTCCTTTTACGAGCAGTACTTC.

J is TRBJ1-3 and V is TRBV28; TRBD1 is a possible D gene (6 bases). The CDR3 loop spans 14 amino acids. Trimming cost V 3 bases and J 2 bases, with 8 bases left between them. Germline CDR1 is MDHEN and CDR2 is SYDVKM. CDR3 in DNA: TGTGCCAGCAGTTTTTGGGGGCCTGGAAACACCATATATTTT. It specifies CASSFWGPGNTIYF.

The rearrangement joins TRBV11-1 to TRBJ2-3; D unclear. V was trimmed by 4 bases and J by 4 bases, leaving 9 bases between them. The germline CDR1 and CDR2 sequences are SGHAT and FQDESV (reference sequence). The CDR3 covers 13 residues. CDR3: CASSSIRADTQYF. CDR3 DNA: TGTGCCAGCAGCTCTATACGGGCAGATACGCAGTATTTT.

The CDR3 coding sequence is TGTGCCAGCTCACCGCAGGGTCTGGACTATGGCTACACCTTC. Translated, it gives CASSPQGLDYGYTF. This chain links TRBV18 with TRBJ1-2; a possible D gene is TRBD1 (5 bases). The CDR3 has 14 amino acids. Germline CDR1 KGHSH, CDR2 LQKENI. V was shortened by 3 bases and J by 3 bases, with 11 bases between the two germline ends.

This clone has only one observation. This sequence joins TRBV5-1 and TRBJ2-5; 11 bases match TRBD1. Trimming at V came to 0 bases and at J to 2 bases, leaving 3 bases not matched to a gene. The CDR3 contains 16 residues. Germline CDR1 SGHRS, CDR2 YFSETQ. The CDR3 nucleotides are TGCGCCAGCAGCTTGGTAGGACAGGGGGCTCAAGAGACCCAGTACTTC. Protein product: CASSLVGQGAQETQYF. Full variable domain (remainder filled in from reference TRBV5-1 and TRBJ2-5): KAGVTQTPRYLIKTRGQQVTLSCSPISGHRSVSWYQQTPGQGLQFLFEYFSETQRNKGNFPGRFSGRQFSNSRSEMNVSTLELGDSALYLCASSLVGQGAQETQYFGPGTRLLVL.

The chain uses TRBV30 and TRBJ1-6, with D hard to call. The V and J ends lost 1 base and 10 bases respectively, with 14 bases between them. Germline CDR1 reads GTSNPN; CDR2 reads SVGIG (reference sequence). The CDR3 spans 14 residues. CDR3 in amino acids: CAWSGRLGDSPLHF. CDR3 DNA sequence: TGTGCCTGGAGTGGGCGCCTCGGAGACTCACCCCTCCACTTT.

The chain uses TRBV20-1 and TRBJ1-2, with a tentative D call TRBD1 (5 bases). The CDR3 contains 13 residues. Trimming removed 3 bases from V and 6 bases from J, with 14 bases in between. Germline V lookup: CDR1 DFQATT, CDR2 SNEGSKA (reference sequence). The CDR3 loop is CSASSTGQHGYTF. Written as DNA, the CDR3 is TGCAGTGCTAGTTCTACAGGCCAGCATGGCTACACCTTC.

The chain carries TRBV24-1 and TRBJ2-1, with D perhaps matching TRBD2 (7 bases). With 3 bases removed from V and 13 bases from J, the gap between germline ends came to 27 bases. Germline V gene data show CDR1 as KGHDR and CDR2 as SFDVKD. The CDR3 totals 17 residues. The CDR3 nucleotides read TGTGCCACCAGTGATGGTCGGGGAGGGGGTCGGCGAGTGCAACAGTTCTTC. The encoded protein is CATSDGRGGGRRVQQFF.

J is TRBJ1-6 and V is TRBV5-8, with unresolved D. CDR1 is SGHTS and CDR2 is YDEGEE in the germline V gene. V was trimmed by 0 bases and J by 9 bases, leaving 4 bases between them. The CDR3 is 12 amino acids. CDR3 sequence reads: CASSLGVSPLHF. The CDR3 bases are TGTGCCAGCAGCTTGGGAGTTTCACCCCTCCACTTT. The whole variable domain, remainder taken from reference TRBV5-8 and TRBJ1-6, is EAGVTQSPTHLIKTRGQQATLRCSPISGHTSVYWYQQALGLGLQFLLWYDEGEERNRGNFPPRFSGRQFPNYSSELNVNALELEDSALYLCASSLGVSPLHFGNGTRLTVT.

V usage is TRBV30 and J usage is TRBJ1-5; 7 bases are a match to TRBD1. Trimming removed 3 bases from V and 2 bases from J; junction bases left unmatched: 4. Germline V gene sequence: CDR1 GTSNPN, CDR2 SVGIG (reference sequence). This CDR3 region has 14 residues. CDR3 coding DNA: TGTGCCTGGAGCCAGGGGGGTGGCAATCAGCCCCAGCATTTT. Its translation is CAWSQGGGNQPQHF.

The chain carries TRBV5-1 and TRBJ2-6; unclear D gene. Per germline, CDR1 SGHRS and CDR2 YFSETQ. This CDR3 has 16 amino acids. Trimming cost V 4 bases and J 4 bases, with 15 bases left between them. The CDR3 here is CASSLGMRPGANVLTF. CDR3 nucleotides: TGCGCCAGCAGCCTGGGGATGCGGCCAGGGGCCAACGTCCTGACTTTC.

The chain joins TRBV6-2 or TRBV6-3 to TRBJ1-1; D is perhaps TRBD1 (6 bases). Trimming took 2 bases from V and 1 from J, leaving 11 bases between them. CDR1 and CDR2 (germline): MNHEY, SVGEGT. The CDR3 is 15 amino acids. CDR3 amino acids: CASSYRSRGNTEAFF. In DNA, the CDR3 is TGTGCCAGCAGTTACCGGAGCAGGGGGAACACTGAAGCTTTCTTT.

Note on this clone: Other DNA sequences of this sample code for an identical CDR3. V usage is TRBV9 and J usage is TRBJ1-2; TRBD1 aligns across 8 bases. Germline V lookup: CDR1 SGDLS, CDR2 YYNGEE. The CDR3 extends over 14 amino acids. V was clipped by 0 bases and J by 4 bases; unmatched bases: 2. CDR3 DNA: TGTGCCAGCAGCGTAGCCCAGGGGGCCTATGGCTACACCTTC. Its translation: CASSVAQGAYGYTF.

This clone was recorded once. J is TRBJ2-3 and V is TRBV24-1; a weak D match, TRBD2 (6 bases). The germline V gene has CDR1 KGHDR and CDR2 SFDVKD. V lost 3 bases and J lost 4, with 10 bases in between. The CDR3 spans 14 residues. CDR3 coding DNA: TGTGCCACCAGTGATCCGGGACTCGCAGATACGCAGTATTTT. This translates into CATSDPGLADTQYF.